What follows describes a single T cell receptor beta chain. An amount of RNA that ranged from 0.5 to 1 ug was reverse transcribed with random hexamers. Across 54 Vbeta and 13 Jbeta, TCR beta CDR3 was amplified with immunoSEQ multiplex PCR. One entry per CDR3 protein results from TCRdb running MiXCR on the immunoSEQ multiplex PCR reads. The sample shows around 180,000 distinct CDR3 sequences, around 95% of them seen only once. The sample originates from a study of CD8 T cells in Susac syndrome. CD8+ and CD4+ T cells from blood underwent TCR beta sequencing. It was negative isolation that provided the CD8+ and CD4+ T cells, whereas TEMRA cells were enriched by FACS. Trimming took off 6 bases at V and 3 bases at J, with 17 bases between the two ends. In germline, CDR1 is SQVTM, CDR2 ANQGSEA. CDR3 length: 14 amino acids.

The rearrangement links TRBV29-1 to TRBJ1-2; no clear D gene. The sequence was obtained from a human donor with multiple sclerosis. Sequencing used CD4+ T cells from PBMCs. CDR3 protein: CSVTTVDLYYGYTF. The CDR3 DNA is TGCAGCGTGACCACGGTAGACTTATACTATGGCTACACCTTC. Using reference TRBV29-1 and TRBJ1-2 for the parts outside the CDR3, the full variable domain is SAVISQKPSRDICQRGTSLTIQCQVDSQVTMMFWYRQQPGQSLTLIATANQGSEATYESGFVIDKFPISRPNLTFSTLTVSNMSPEDSSIYLCSVTTVDLYYGYTFGSGTRLTVV.